This T cell receptor (beta chain) was sequenced for a study of cytomegalovirus exposure and HLA in healthy donors. The study ran its PCR with 60 Vbeta and 13 Jbeta primers. The data were produced by immunoSEQ multiplex PCR, yet TCRdb's version contains in-frame clones alone and is incomplete. The repertoire has 150,000 or so clones, over 80% of them found once; the top ten carry around 4.1%. CDR1 is LNHDA, CDR2 SQIVND, per germline (reference sequence). Trimming took 4 bases from V and 4 from J; bases not matched to a gene: 2. CDR3 size: 13 residues. The specimen was PBMCs. This clonotype was sampled from a woman aged 50 to 65 in good health and CMV-seropositive. This chain joins TRBV19 and TRBJ1-2; 8 bases align to TRBD1. CDR3 protein: CASSRGQAYGYTF. The DNA for the CDR3 is TGTGCCAGTAGTAGGGGACAGGCCTATGGCTACACCTTC.